The 21 T cell receptor beta chains given below trace back to one sample, sequenced in a study of PD-L1 blockade in urothelial cancer. Sequencing was performed with immunoSEQ multiplex PCR; in TCRdb, only in-frame clones are kept and a portion is missing. Counted here are approximately 41,000 clones, 85% occurring once; the ten biggest clones make up around 15%. The time point: pretreatment peripheral blood. The sample consisted of PBMCs, taken around atezolizumab (anti-PD-L1) treatment. The receptors were sampled from a man at least 80 years old with urothelial cancer.

This clone is a singleton in its sample. This sequence joins TRBV7-2 and TRBJ2-3; 8 nucleotides agree with TRBD2. This CDR3 is built from 15 residues. The V gene's germline CDR1 is SGHTA and CDR2 FQGNSA. The J segment lost 1 base and the V segment lost 5 bases, leaving 5 bases of the junction unmatched. CDR3 residues: CASSPGGVGTDTQYF. The DNA of the CDR3 is TGTGCCAGCAGCCCCGGGGGGGTGGGCACAGATACGCAGTATTTT.

The chain combines TRBV30 with TRBJ2-5; 12 bases line up with TRBD2. Germline V gene lookup returns CDR1 GTSNPN and CDR2 SVGIG (reference sequence). The V gene end was trimmed by 3 bases and the J gene end by 5 bases; junction bases not matched to a gene: 4. The CDR3 contains 14 residues. The CDR3 DNA reads as TGTGCCTGGAGGTCTAGCGGGAGGGGGGAGACCCAGTACTTC. It specifies CAWRSSGRGETQYF.

This chain joins TRBV25-1 and TRBJ2-3, with 11 positions matching TRBD2. The junction had 5 bases not matched to a gene; V was cut back by 5 bases and J by 4 bases. This CDR3 comprises 15 residues. CDR1 is MGHDK and CDR2 is SYGVNS in the germline V gene. CDR3 DNA sequence: TGTGCCAGCAGTCCCACTAGCGGGAGACCAGATACGCAGTATTTT. Amino acid sequence: CASSPTSGRPDTQYF.

The rearrangement joins TRBV5-5 to TRBJ1-2, with 9 bases lining up with TRBD1. There are 14 residues in the CDR3. J was trimmed by 2 bases and V by 7 bases; bases with no gene match: 6. Germline values: CDR1 SGHKS, CDR2 YYEKEE (reference sequence). The chain's CDR3 is CASEQGTGNYGYTF. The CDR3 DNA is TGTGCCAGCGAGCAAGGGACAGGGAACTATGGCTACACCTTC.

V usage is TRBV27 and J usage is TRBJ1-5; 8 nucleotides match TRBD1. V shed 5 bases and J 4 bases; nucleotides not matched to a gene: 4. CDR3 length: 14 residues. CDR1 and CDR2 (germline): MNHEY, SMNVEV (reference sequence). The CDR3 nucleotides read TGTGCCAGCAGTATACAGGGGGGGAATCAGCCCCAGCATTTT. Its translation: CASSIQGGNQPQHF.

The chain links TRBV27 to TRBJ1-2; 8 bases align to TRBD1. CDR1 is MNHEY, CDR2 SMNVEV, per germline (reference sequence). There are 15 residues in the CDR3. J lost 4 bases, V lost 5 bases, and 9 bases had no gene match. CDR3 region: CASSRYPGTGYGYTF. The CDR3 nucleotides are TGTGCCAGCAGTAGGTACCCCGGGACAGGCTATGGCTACACCTTC.

The chain recombines TRBV5-1 with TRBJ2-1, with TRBD1 as a possible D gene (6 bases). The CDR3 sequence is 13 residues long. Looked up from germline, CDR1 is SGHRS and CDR2 is YFSETQ. Trimming stripped 7 bases from V and 0 bases from J, with 8 bases between. CDR3 bases: TGCGCCAGCCAGGGGCCCTCCTACAATGAGCAGTTCTTC. This gives the protein CASQGPSYNEQFF.

The rearrangement joins TRBV6-5 to TRBJ2-2, with a weak D call TRBD2 (5 bases). There are 14 residues in the CDR3. CDR1 is MNHEY and CDR2 is SVGAGI in the germline V gene. V shed 8 bases and J shed 4 bases, with 14 bases lying between them. The CDR3 loop is CASGLFEGTGELFF. In nucleotides, the CDR3 is TGTGCCAGCGGCCTCTTCGAGGGCACCGGGGAGCTGTTTTTT.

By proportion, this clone is medium-sized. The CDR3 sequence is CASSVDGSGRGETQYF. As DNA, the CDR3 is TGTGCCAGCAGCGTAGATGGTAGCGGGAGGGGGGAGACCCAGTACTTC. This rearrangement joins TRBV9 to TRBJ2-5; TRBD2 aligns across 11 bases. The CDR3 is 16 residues long. Germline CDR1 reads SGDLS; CDR2 reads YYNGEE. V lost 0 bases to trimming and J lost 5 bases; unmatched junction nucleotides: 6.

The J gene is TRBJ2-7, the V gene TRBV5-8, with 9 positions matching TRBD1. CDR3 size: 15 residues. Germline V CDR1 and CDR2: SGHTS, YDEGEE. Trimming removed 5 bases from V and 0 bases from J; junction bases left unmatched: 6. The CDR3 region has the DNA TGTGCCAGCAGGGGGACAGGGATTATCTCCTACGAGCAGTACTTC. Protein sequence: CASRGTGIISYEQYF. The entire variable domain, with the rest obtained from reference TRBV5-8 and TRBJ2-7, is as follows: EAGVTQSPTHLIKTRGQQATLRCSPISGHTSVYWYQQALGLGLQFLLWYDEGEERNRGNFPPRFSGRQFPNYSSELNVNALELEDSALYLCASRGTGIISYEQYFGPGTRLTVT.

The chain couples TRBV25-1 to TRBJ2-1, with D unclear. V was shortened by 4 bases and J by 9 bases, with 16 bases between the two germline ends. The CDR3 spans 14 residues. Germline V gene lookup returns CDR1 MGHDK and CDR2 SYGVNS. The CDR3 spells CASSGLGYRREQFF. The CDR3 nucleotides are TGTGCCAGCAGTGGATTGGGCTATCGGCGTGAGCAGTTCTTC.

The chain's CDR3 is CASSLGGGRGRFHQETQYF. DNA of the CDR3: TGTGCCAGCAGCTTGGGGGGGGGCAGGGGGCGCTTCCACCAAGAGACCCAGTACTTC. The chain couples TRBV7-2 to TRBJ2-5; D is perhaps TRBD1 (8 bases). Per the germline V gene, CDR1 is SGHTA and CDR2 is FQGNSA. V shed 3 bases and J shed 0 bases, with 23 bases lying between them. CDR3 length: 19 amino acids. The entire variable domain, with the rest obtained from reference TRBV7-2 and TRBJ2-5, is as follows: GAGVSQSPSNKVTEKGKDVELRCDPISGHTALYWYRQSLGQGLEFLIYFQGNSAPDKSGLPSDRFSAERTGGSVSTLTIQRTQQEDSAVYLCASSLGGGRGRFHQETQYFGPGTRLLVL.

This chain joins TRBV4-3 and TRBJ2-7, with 7 positions matching TRBD1. This CDR3 contains 16 residues. After removal of 1 base from V and 2 bases from J, the junction contained 8 bases not matched to a gene. Germline values: CDR1 LGHNA, CDR2 YSLEER. The CDR3 region is CASSQVGAQGAYEQYF. Here the CDR3 DNA reads TGCGCCAGCAGCCAAGTAGGAGCCCAGGGGGCCTACGAGCAGTACTTC.

The chain employs TRBV5-1 and TRBJ2-1, with unresolved D. The CDR3 length is 15 residues. Germline values: CDR1 SGHRS, CDR2 YFSETQ. V lost 0 bases and J 2 bases, leaving 9 bases between the germline ends. CDR3 sequence: CASSLDVGAYNEQFF. CDR3 in DNA: TGCGCCAGCAGCTTGGATGTGGGCGCCTACAATGAGCAGTTCTTC.

J is TRBJ2-7 and V is TRBV21-1; the table's D call TRBD1 went unverified against the DNA. TRBV21-1 is classified as a pseudogene. The length of the CDR3 is 17 residues. The CDR3 nucleotides are TGTGCCAGCAGCAGGCCCCCCCCACAGGGTCGGGGCTACGAGCAGTACTTC. This codes for CASSRPPPQGRGYEQYF.

The genes are TRBV7-9 and TRBJ2-1; TRBD2 aligns across 8 bases. The CDR3 runs to 16 residues. V was clipped by 7 bases and J by 9 bases; unmatched bases: 17. Germline values: CDR1 SEHNR, CDR2 FQNEAQ (reference sequence). CDR3 in DNA: TGTGCCAGCAAAACTAGCGGAGACATATCCGGCTTTGAGCAGTTCTTC. Translated: CASKTSGDISGFEQFF. Supplemented by reference TRBV7-9 and TRBJ2-1, the full variable domain reads DTGVSQNPRHKITKRGQNVTFRCDPISEHNRLYWYRQTLGQGPEFLTYFQNEAQLEKSRLLSDRFSAERPKGSFSTLEIQRTEQGDSAMYLCASKTSGDISGFEQFFGPGTRLTVL.

This clone was observed a single time. J is TRBJ1-1 and V is TRBV30, with a possible D match to TRBD1 (5 bases). V lost 0 bases, J lost 1 base, and 15 bases lay in between. The CDR3 consists of 16 residues. Germline V lookup: CDR1 GTSNPN, CDR2 SVGIG (reference sequence). CDR3 sequence (DNA): TGTGCCTGGAGTGTCTTGGGGGGAAGGTCGAACACTGAAGCTTTCTTT. Its protein product is CAWSVLGGRSNTEAFF. Full variable domain (outside the CDR3, taken from reference TRBV30 and TRBJ1-1): SQTIHQWPATLVQPVGSPLSLECTVEGTSNPNLYWYRQAAGRGLQLLFYSVGIGQISSEVPQNLSASRPQDRQFILSSKKLLLSDSGFYLCAWSVLGGRSNTEAFFGQGTRLTVV.

V is TRBV18 and J is TRBJ2-2; a weak D match, TRBD2 (5 bases). This CDR3 region has 14 residues. The germline V gene encodes CDR1 KGHSH and CDR2 LQKENI. V lost 1 base to trimming and J lost 5 bases, with 8 bases between them. CDR3: CASSPLGETGELFF. The CDR3 bases are TGTGCCAGCTCACCACTTGGGGAGACCGGGGAGCTGTTTTTT.

The gene calls are TRBV2 and TRBJ2-2; 8 bases map to TRBD1. The V gene's germline CDR1 is SNHLY and CDR2 FYNNEI. The ends lost 6 bases at V and 2 bases at J; junction bases unmatched: 2. CDR3 length: 14 residues. The CDR3 loop reads CASRQGVNTGELFF. CDR3 coding DNA: TGTGCCAGCAGACAGGGGGTCAACACCGGGGAGCTGTTTTTT.

This rearrangement joins TRBV29-1 to TRBJ2-3; maybe TRBD2 (6 bases). Trimming cost V 4 bases and J 1 base, with 9 bases left between them. This CDR3 spans 13 amino acids. Germline-derived CDR1 and CDR2 are SQVTM and ANQGSEA. As DNA, the CDR3 is TGCAGCGTTGGGAGGGGAGGCACAGATACGCAGTATTTT. Translation gives CSVGRGGTDTQYF.

This chain links TRBV29-1 with TRBJ2-3; 9 bases line up with TRBD1. V was clipped by 6 bases and J by 0 bases; unmatched bases: 7. The CDR3 has 15 residues. The germline CDR1 and CDR2 sequences are SQVTM and ANQGSEA. The CDR3 spells CSVKTGGFSTDTQYF. The CDR3 DNA sequence: TGCAGCGTGAAGACAGGGGGTTTTAGCACAGATACGCAGTATTTT.